These 27 T cell receptor beta chains were sequenced from one sample in a study of T-cell memory formation after mild COVID-19. In TCRdb, the 5' RACE reads were re-called with MiXCR into one record per CDR3 protein. Among 500,000 to 650,000 distinct CDR3 sequences listed, roughly 22% were seen once. The sequenced material came from PBMCs or a T cell subset sorted from them (not recorded which). The receptors stem from an adult woman who had mild COVID-19 (a few samples of this study predate the infection). Cell type and time point are not known.

The J gene is TRBJ1-3, the V gene TRBV7-9; D remains unclear. The CDR3 length is 14 residues. Between the trimmed V and J ends, which lost 0 bases and 0 bases, there was a span of 3 bases. The V gene's germline CDR1 is SEHNR and CDR2 FQNEAQ (reference sequence). The CDR3, as DNA: TGTGCCAGCAGCTTAGCCTTCTCTGGAAACACCATATATTTT. Translation: CASSLAFSGNTIYF. Looking up the rest from reference TRBV7-9 and TRBJ1-3 gives the full variable domain: DTGVSQNPRHKITKRGQNVTFRCDPISEHNRLYWYRQTLGQGPEFLTYFQNEAQLEKSRLLSDRFSAERPKGSFSTLEIQRTEQGDSAMYLCASSLAFSGNTIYFGEGSWLTVV.

This clonotype was found a few times. The chain recombines TRBV19 with TRBJ2-7; 7 nucleotides match TRBD1. The CDR3 covers 14 residues. In germline, CDR1 is LNHDA, CDR2 SQIVND (reference sequence). J was trimmed by 4 bases and V by 7 bases; bases with no gene match: 10. The CDR3 sequence: CASMSGTAAYEQYF. The CDR3, as DNA: TGTGCCAGTATGTCAGGGACAGCGGCGTACGAGCAGTACTTC.

The sample holds a few counts of this clonotype. This chain connects TRBV10-3 to TRBJ2-7, with TRBD2 identical over 7 bases. Germline V CDR1 and CDR2: ENHRY, SYGVKD. There are 14 residues in the CDR3. The V and J ends lost 6 bases and 3 bases, in that order; junction bases with no gene match: 8. The CDR3 is CAISTPGTNYEQYF. Here the CDR3 DNA reads TGTGCCATCAGCACTCCCGGGACTAACTACGAGCAGTACTTC.

This clonotype was seen only a few times. The chain recombines TRBV2 with TRBJ2-1; D unresolved. Looked up from germline, CDR1 is SNHLY and CDR2 is FYNNEI. The CDR3 sequence is 11 residues long. Deletions cut 9 bases from V and 3 bases from J, with 6 bases between. The CDR3 region is CASAIYNEQFF. CDR3 bases: TGTGCCAGTGCGATCTACAATGAGCAGTTCTTC.

The rearrangement joins TRBV12-3 or TRBV12-4 to TRBJ2-3, with 10 bases matching TRBD2. The CDR3 runs to 16 residues. With V trimmed by 7 bases and J by 4 bases, 11 bases remained unmatched. CDR3: CASKRTSGAPADTQYF. The CDR3 DNA is TGTGCCAGCAAAAGGACTAGCGGAGCTCCGGCAGATACGCAGTATTTT.

J is TRBJ2-1 and V is TRBV9; 10 bases fit TRBD1. The junction had 12 bases not matched to a gene; V was cut back by 4 bases and J by 8 bases. Germline CDR1 SGDLS, CDR2 YYNGEE. The CDR3 length is 16 residues. The CDR3 spells CASSPPGQGLSDEQFF. CDR3 sequence (DNA): TGTGCCAGCAGCCCTCCGGGACAGGGGTTATCGGATGAGCAGTTCTTC.

The J gene is TRBJ1-1, the V gene TRBV7-2, with D unresolved. V dropped 2 bases and J dropped 1 base, with 11 bases sitting between them. The germline gives CDR1 SGHTA, CDR2 FQGNSA. This CDR3 has 15 residues. The CDR3 loop is CASSLYAQQNTEAFF. CDR3 DNA: TGTGCCAGCAGCTTATATGCACAGCAGAACACTGAAGCTTTCTTT.

This clonotype was detected only a few times. This may arise from a read error, as a much more abundant clone is one base away. V gene TRBV6-2 or TRBV6-3 combines with J gene TRBJ2-7; possibly TRBD2 for D (5 bases). Germline V CDR1 and CDR2: MNHEY, SVGEGT. V was pared by 5 bases and J by 2 bases, with 7 bases between. The CDR3 runs 12 residues. The CDR3 protein is CASSHGAYEQYF. The CDR3 bases are TGTGCCAGCAGTCACGGGGCCTACGAGCAGTACTTC.

V gene TRBV5-1 combines with J gene TRBJ2-2, with 7 nucleotides matching TRBD1. The CDR3 has 17 amino acids. Germline V gene lookup returns CDR1 SGHRS and CDR2 YFSETQ. Trimming at V came to 4 bases and at J to 6 bases, leaving 15 bases not matched to a gene. Here the CDR3 reads CASSPGQVSTGAGELFF. The CDR3 coding sequence is TGCGCCAGCAGCCCCGGACAGGTTTCGACCGGCGCCGGGGAGCTGTTTTTT.

V usage is TRBV12-3 or TRBV12-4 and J usage is TRBJ1-5; 9 bases fit TRBD1. After removal of 6 bases from V and 9 bases from J, the junction contained 12 bases not matched to a gene. This CDR3 comprises 15 residues. CDR3 nucleotides: TGTGCCAGCAGATTAAAGACAGGGGGATCAATGCCCCAGCATTTT. It yields the protein CASRLKTGGSMPQHF.

The count of this clonotype is one. The chain carries TRBV3-1 and TRBJ1-2, with 7 bases matching TRBD1. J was trimmed by 4 bases and V by 4 bases; bases with no gene match: 9. Germline V gene lookup returns CDR1 LGHDT and CDR2 YNNKEL (reference sequence). The CDR3 has 15 residues. The CDR3 DNA reads TGTGCCAGCAGCCCTTTCCGGGACAGACCCTATGGCTACACCTTC. Translating it yields CASSPFRDRPYGYTF.

This clonotype has a handful of counts. The rearrangement joins TRBV18 to TRBJ1-1; D is ambiguous. The germline gives CDR1 KGHSH, CDR2 LQKENI. Trimming shortened V by 2 bases and J by 10 bases, and 8 bases separated the two germline ends. The CDR3 length is 11 residues. CDR3 residues: CASSPKESAFF. CDR3 sequence (DNA): TGTGCCAGCTCACCAAAGGAGTCAGCTTTCTTT.

This clonotype was counted a few times. This chain joins TRBV12-3 or TRBV12-4 and TRBJ2-3, with D possibly TRBD2 on 6 matching bases. The CDR3 loop spans 14 amino acids. V dropped 6 bases and J dropped 4 bases, with 14 bases sitting between them. In nucleotides, the CDR3 is TGTGCCAGCAGCAGTAGGAGGGAGGCAGATACGCAGTATTTT. This translates into CASSSRREADTQYF.

CDR3 protein: CASSSGMTVEPSYEQYF. DNA of the CDR3: TGTGCCAGCAGCTCTGGTATGACAGTCGAACCTTCCTACGAGCAGTACTTC. This chain connects TRBV7-9 to TRBJ2-7, with D perhaps matching TRBD1 (5 bases). This CDR3 is 17 amino acids long. Trimming took off 4 bases at V and 1 base at J, with 20 bases between the two ends. Germline-derived CDR1 and CDR2 are SEHNR and FQNEAQ (reference sequence).

This clonotype occurred a few times. At one of its ends the junction is not consistent with the germline gene, which may arise from a read error. The gene calls are TRBV7-6 and TRBJ2-1; tentatively, D is TRBD1 (5 bases). The CDR3 length is 14 residues. The germline CDR1 and CDR2 sequences are SGHVS and FNYEAQ. CDR3 bases: TGCACCTCAGCTAGGGGCCCTTCCTACAATGAGCAGTTCTTC. It translates to CTSARGPSYNEQFF. The full variable domain, rest sourced from reference TRBV7-6 and TRBJ2-1, is GAGVSQSPRYKVTKRGQDVALRCDPISGHVSLYWYRQALGQGPEFLTYFNYEAQQDKSGLPNDRFSAERPEGSISTLTIQRTEQRDSAMYRCTSARGPSYNEQFFGPGTRLTVL.

This clonotype was counted a few times. The genes are TRBV6-5 and TRBJ1-4; 10 nucleotides match TRBD1. The CDR3 runs to 14 residues. CDR1 and CDR2 from the germline V gene are MNHEY and SVGAGI. V shed 6 bases and J 11 bases; nucleotides not matched to a gene: 9. CDR3 DNA: TGTGCCAGCAGCCTCACCGGGACAGGGGAGAAACTGTTTTTT. Translated: CASSLTGTGEKLFF.

This sequence joins TRBV12-3 or TRBV12-4 and TRBJ1-3; the D gene is possibly TRBD1 (5 bases). V lost 1 base and J lost 4, with 20 bases in between. This CDR3 contains 18 residues. The CDR3 DNA is TGTGCCAGCAGTTTAGAATTTTTGAGTGGGGACTCCGGAAACACCATATATTTT. This encodes CASSLEFLSGDSGNTIYF.

In this sample, this clonotype turned up a few times. The genes are TRBV7-9 and TRBJ2-7, with 12 bases that match TRBD2. The ends lost 4 bases at V and 6 bases at J; junction bases unmatched: 13. The V gene's germline CDR1 is SEHNR and CDR2 FQNEAQ (reference sequence). This CDR3 is 17 amino acids long. The CDR3 spells CASSSRTLAGGPGEQYF. CDR3 in DNA: TGTGCCAGCAGCTCCCGAACCCTAGCGGGAGGGCCGGGCGAGCAGTACTTC. Based on the CDR3 plus reference TRBV7-9 and TRBJ2-7, the full variable domain is DTGVSQNPRHKITKRGQNVTFRCDPISEHNRLYWYRQTLGQGPEFLTYFQNEAQLEKSRLLSDRFSAERPKGSFSTLEIQRTEQGDSAMYLCASSSRTLAGGPGEQYFGPGTRLTVT.

This clonotype occurred once. The CDR3, as DNA: TGTGCCTGGAGTCATTACAGGGGGACGAGGGAGCAGTACTTC. Its translation is CAWSHYRGTREQYF. The J gene is TRBJ2-7, the V gene TRBV30; TRBD1 matches at 8 bases. J was trimmed by 7 bases and V by 2 bases; bases with no gene match: 10. The CDR3 is 14 amino acids. Germline lookup yields CDR1 GTSNPN and CDR2 SVGIG (reference sequence).

This clonotype showed up just a few times. The chain links TRBV7-2 to TRBJ2-3; D not resolved. V shed 1 base and J shed 10 bases, with 12 bases lying between them. Germline CDR1 is SGHTA and CDR2 is FQGNSA. This CDR3 contains 13 residues. CDR3 region: CASSLETKISQYF. DNA of the CDR3: TGTGCCAGCAGCTTAGAGACCAAAATCTCGCAGTATTTT.

The sample holds a few counts of this clonotype. The V and J genes are TRBV7-2 and TRBJ2-3, with TRBD1 matching over 9 bases. The ends lost 5 bases at V and 2 bases at J; junction bases unmatched: 14. The germline V gene encodes CDR1 SGHTA and CDR2 FQGNSA. The CDR3 runs 18 residues. CDR3 sequence (DNA): TGTGCCAGCAGCCCCCGACCCGGGACAGGGCCGTTCACAGATACGCAGTATTTT. Its translation: CASSPRPGTGPFTDTQYF.

This chain links TRBV4-2 with TRBJ2-3, with D possibly being TRBD1 or TRBD2 (5 bases each). Germline CDR1 reads LGHNA; CDR2 reads YNFKEQ. V was trimmed by 0 bases and J by 3 bases, leaving 7 bases between them. The CDR3 is 14 amino acids. As DNA, the CDR3 is TGTGCCAGCAGCCAAGAGGGACCTACAGATACGCAGTATTTT. This gives the protein CASSQEGPTDTQYF.

This clonotype was found many times. This rearrangement joins TRBV7-9 to TRBJ2-3; weak D call: TRBD2 (6 bases). Looked up from germline, CDR1 is SEHNR and CDR2 is FQNEAQ (reference sequence). Trimming took 3 bases from V and 2 from J, leaving 24 bases between them. The CDR3 consists of 19 residues. Written as DNA, the CDR3 is TGTGCCAGCAGCTTTCGATTTAGTATTCTGGGGGGAACCACAGATACGCAGTATTTT. Amino acids: CASSFRFSILGGTTDTQYF.

The chain recombines TRBV24-1 with TRBJ2-1; TRBD2 matches 13 bases. The germline V gene encodes CDR1 KGHDR and CDR2 SFDVKD. J lost 10 bases, V lost 7 bases, and 9 bases had no gene match. CDR3 length: 15 amino acids. CDR3 protein: CATSEELAGGREQFF. The CDR3 bases are TGTGCCACCAGCGAGGAACTAGCGGGAGGGCGGGAGCAGTTCTTC.

The sample holds a few counts of this clonotype. In nucleotides, the CDR3 is TGTGCCAGCAGACGATCGACAGGTGGTACTGAAGCTTTCTTT. The encoded protein is CASRRSTGGTEAFF. V and J are TRBV28 and TRBJ1-1, with a tentative D call TRBD1 (6 bases). The CDR3 is made up of 14 amino acids. Germline assignment: CDR1 MDHEN and CDR2 SYDVKM. V lost 6 bases and J lost 5, with 16 bases in between.

The chain has TRBV7-9 and TRBJ1-1, with 7 bases aligning to TRBD1. Germline values: CDR1 SEHNR, CDR2 FQNEAQ (reference sequence). The CDR3 loop spans 16 amino acids. Trimming removed 5 bases from V and 3 bases from J; junction bases left unmatched: 12. CDR3 region: CASSLASGQADTEAFF. CDR3 nucleotides: TGTGCCAGCAGCCTCGCCTCCGGACAGGCGGACACTGAAGCTTTCTTT.

V and J are TRBV3-1 and TRBJ2-5, with TRBD2 matching 7 bases. CDR1 and CDR2 from the germline V gene are LGHDT and YNNKEL (reference sequence). V shed 6 bases and J 7 bases; nucleotides not matched to a gene: 17. The CDR3 runs to 16 residues. The CDR3 spells CASRTGSGLYRGTQYF. In nucleotides, the CDR3 is TGTGCCAGCAGGACCGGTAGCGGGCTCTATCGAGGGACCCAGTACTTC.